One and the same sample provided the 9 T cell receptor beta chains below, sequenced in a study of blood T cell repertoires in COVID-19. TCRdb's copy holds only in-frame clones and misses some; the assay was immunoSEQ multiplex PCR. The sample comprises roughly 150,000 clones, 65% to 85% of which are singletons, and approximately 10% rests with the top ten. The sample comprised peripheral blood. These receptors originate from a man aged 55 to 70 with active or convalescent COVID-19.

V and J are TRBV2 and TRBJ2-1, with D perhaps TRBD2 (6 bases). The CDR3 is made up of 14 amino acids. Germline V gene data show CDR1 as SNHLY and CDR2 as FYNNEI. Trimming stripped 0 bases from V and 7 bases from J, with 10 bases between. Here the CDR3 DNA reads TGTGCCAGCAGTGAAGCAGCGGGTTCTAATGAGCAGTTCTTC. Amino acid sequence: CASSEAAGSNEQFF.

V and J are TRBV20-1 and TRBJ2-7; D gene ambiguous. V was trimmed by 3 bases and J by 12 bases, leaving 12 bases between them. The CDR3 covers 10 residues. The germline V gene encodes CDR1 DFQATT and CDR2 SNEGSKA (reference sequence). The CDR3 DNA reads TGCAGTGCTAGGACAAACGCGATGTACTTC. Amino acid sequence: CSARTNAMYF.

The rearrangement joins TRBV21-1 to TRBJ2-1; no check of the table's D call, TRBD2, against the DNA was made. TRBV21-1 is described as a pseudogene. CDR3 length equals 15 residues. The DNA of the CDR3 is TGTGCCAGCGCGCCCGGGGGGGGCTCCTACAATGAGCAGTTCTTC. Its protein product is CASAPGGGSYNEQFF.

The rearrangement joins TRBV9 to TRBJ1-1; a weak D match, TRBD1 (5 bases). Germline V lookup: CDR1 SGDLS, CDR2 YYNGEE. V was shortened by 0 bases and J by 4 bases, with 13 bases between the two germline ends. The CDR3 extends over 15 amino acids. CDR3 DNA: TGTGCCAGCAGCGTAGGTCCGGGGGTGAGCACTGAAGCTTTCTTT. Translating gives CASSVGPGVSTEAFF.

The chain couples TRBV27 to TRBJ1-5; 10 bases match TRBD1. CDR1 MNHEY and CDR2 SMNVEV come from the germline V gene (reference sequence). The CDR3 is 16 residues long. The V segment lost 6 bases and the J segment 5 bases; nucleotides outside the gene matches: 10. The CDR3 here is CASSQMDRGIYQPQHF. DNA of the CDR3: TGTGCCAGCAGCCAAATGGACAGGGGGATATATCAGCCCCAGCATTTT.

The V and J genes are TRBV20-1 and TRBJ2-5; 9 nucleotides line up with TRBD2. The CDR3 is 11 amino acids. Germline V gene lookup returns CDR1 DFQATT and CDR2 SNEGSKA (reference sequence). CDR3 sequence (DNA): TGCAGCCTAGCGGGACTTGGGACCCAGTACTTC. Protein product: CSLAGLGTQYF.

The chain employs TRBV7-9 and TRBJ2-2; 8 nucleotides match TRBD2. With 3 bases clipped from V and 7 bases from J, the junction kept 4 bases outside the gene matches. From germline, CDR1 is SEHNR and CDR2 FQNEAQ (reference sequence). The CDR3 has 14 residues. The chain's CDR3 is CASSFRGGNGELFF. CDR3 nucleotides: TGTGCCAGCAGCTTCCGGGGGGGCAACGGGGAGCTGTTTTTT.

The rearrangement links TRBV28 to TRBJ2-7; the match to TRBD1 covers 8 bases. The CDR3 contains 14 residues. Germline values: CDR1 MDHEN, CDR2 SYDVKM. The V segment lost 3 bases and the J segment 2 bases; nucleotides outside the gene matches: 3. The CDR3 here is CASSLGRGPYEQYF. The CDR3 DNA sequence: TGTGCCAGCAGTTTGGGCAGGGGGCCCTACGAGCAGTACTTC.

V usage is TRBV18 and J usage is TRBJ1-1; 7 bases line up with TRBD1. Per the germline V gene, CDR1 is KGHSH and CDR2 is LQKENI. This CDR3 spans 16 amino acids. J gave up 3 bases and V 3 bases, and 10 bases lay outside the gene matches. CDR3 DNA: TGTGCCAGCTCACCGCCGGCAGGGGGGAGGTACACTGAAGCTTTCTTT. It yields the protein CASSPPAGGRYTEAFF.